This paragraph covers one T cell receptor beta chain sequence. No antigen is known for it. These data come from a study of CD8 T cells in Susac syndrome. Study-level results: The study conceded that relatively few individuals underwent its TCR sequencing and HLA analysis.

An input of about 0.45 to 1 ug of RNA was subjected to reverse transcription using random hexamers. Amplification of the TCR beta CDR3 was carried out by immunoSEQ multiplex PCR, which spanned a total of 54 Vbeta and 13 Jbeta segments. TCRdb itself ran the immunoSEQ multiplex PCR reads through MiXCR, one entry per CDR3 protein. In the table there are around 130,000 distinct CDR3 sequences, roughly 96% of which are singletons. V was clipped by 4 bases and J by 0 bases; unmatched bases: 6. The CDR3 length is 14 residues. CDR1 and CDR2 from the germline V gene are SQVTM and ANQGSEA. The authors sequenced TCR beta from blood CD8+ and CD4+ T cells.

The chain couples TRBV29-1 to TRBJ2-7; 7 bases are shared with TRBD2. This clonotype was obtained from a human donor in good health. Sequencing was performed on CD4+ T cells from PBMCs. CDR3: CSVVRLADSYEQYF. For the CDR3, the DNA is TGCAGCGTTGTACGGCTAGCGGACTCCTACGAGCAGTACTTC.